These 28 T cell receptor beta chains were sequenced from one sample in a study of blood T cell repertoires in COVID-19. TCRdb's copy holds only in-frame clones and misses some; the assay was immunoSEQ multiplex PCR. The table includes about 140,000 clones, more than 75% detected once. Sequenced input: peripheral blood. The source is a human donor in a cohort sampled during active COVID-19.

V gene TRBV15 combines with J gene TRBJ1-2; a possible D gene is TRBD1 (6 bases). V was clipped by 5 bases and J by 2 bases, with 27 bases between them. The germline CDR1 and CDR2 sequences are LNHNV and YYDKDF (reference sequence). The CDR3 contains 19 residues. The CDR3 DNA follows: TGTGCCACCAGCGGTTACAGCAGGGGACCCGACACTCCAAACTATGGCTACACCTTC. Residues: CATSGYSRGPDTPNYGYTF. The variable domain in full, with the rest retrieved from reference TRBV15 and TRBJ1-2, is DAMVIQNPRYQVTQFGKPVTLSCSQTLNHNVMYWYQQKSSQAPKLLFHYYDKDFNNEADTPDNFQSRRPNTSFCFLDIRSPGLGDTAMYLCATSGYSRGPDTPNYGYTFGSGTRLTVV.

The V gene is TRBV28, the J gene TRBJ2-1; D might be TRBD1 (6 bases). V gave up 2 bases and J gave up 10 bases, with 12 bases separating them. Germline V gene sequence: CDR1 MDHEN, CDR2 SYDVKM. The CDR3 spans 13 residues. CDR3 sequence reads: CASSLMRGREQFF. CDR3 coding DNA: TGTGCCAGCAGTTTAATGAGGGGGAGAGAGCAGTTCTTC.

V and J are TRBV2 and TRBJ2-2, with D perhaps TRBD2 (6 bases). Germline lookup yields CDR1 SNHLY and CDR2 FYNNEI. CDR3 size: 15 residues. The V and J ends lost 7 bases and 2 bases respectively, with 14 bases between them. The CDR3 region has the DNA TGTGCCAGCAAGGGAGGTGGACAAAACACCGGGGAGCTGTTTTTT. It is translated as CASKGGGQNTGELFF.

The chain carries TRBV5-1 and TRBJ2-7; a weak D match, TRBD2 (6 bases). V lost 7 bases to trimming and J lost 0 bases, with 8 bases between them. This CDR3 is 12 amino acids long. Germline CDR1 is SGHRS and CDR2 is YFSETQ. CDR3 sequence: CASRDSSYEQYF. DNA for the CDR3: TGCGCCAGCCGGGACTCCTCCTACGAGCAGTACTTC.

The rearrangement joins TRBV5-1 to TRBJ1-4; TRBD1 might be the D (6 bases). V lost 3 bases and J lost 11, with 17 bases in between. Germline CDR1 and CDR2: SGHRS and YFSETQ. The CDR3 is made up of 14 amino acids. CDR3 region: CASSYRDTFDKLFF. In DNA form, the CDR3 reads TGCGCCAGCAGCTACCGGGACACCTTTGATAAACTGTTTTTT.

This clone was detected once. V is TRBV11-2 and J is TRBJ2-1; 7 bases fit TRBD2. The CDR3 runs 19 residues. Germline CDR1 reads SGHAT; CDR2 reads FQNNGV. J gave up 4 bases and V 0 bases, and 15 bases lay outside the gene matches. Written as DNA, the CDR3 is TGTGCCAGCAGCTTAGATGGCGGGAGATCAGAGAGTCGATACAATGAGCAGTTCTTC. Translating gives CASSLDGGRSESRYNEQFF.

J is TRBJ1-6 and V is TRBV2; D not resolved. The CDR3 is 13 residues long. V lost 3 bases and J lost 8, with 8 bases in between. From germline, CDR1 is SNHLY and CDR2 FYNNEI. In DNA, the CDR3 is TGTGCCAGCAGTGACCTACGGGATTCACCCCTCCACTTT. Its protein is CASSDLRDSPLHF.

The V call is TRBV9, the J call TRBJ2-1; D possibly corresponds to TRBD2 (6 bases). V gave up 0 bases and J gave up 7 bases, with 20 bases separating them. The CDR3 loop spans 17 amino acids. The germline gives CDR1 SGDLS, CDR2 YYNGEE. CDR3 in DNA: TGTGCCAGCAGCGTAGGATTTCAAGCTAGGAGGGTGAATGAGCAGTTCTTC. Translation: CASSVGFQARRVNEQFF.

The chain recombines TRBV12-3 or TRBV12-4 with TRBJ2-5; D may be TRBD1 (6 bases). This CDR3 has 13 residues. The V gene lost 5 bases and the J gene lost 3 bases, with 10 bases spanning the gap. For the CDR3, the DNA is TGTGCCAGCAGTAGGGGGAGAAAAGAGACCCAGTACTTC. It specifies CASSRGRKETQYF.

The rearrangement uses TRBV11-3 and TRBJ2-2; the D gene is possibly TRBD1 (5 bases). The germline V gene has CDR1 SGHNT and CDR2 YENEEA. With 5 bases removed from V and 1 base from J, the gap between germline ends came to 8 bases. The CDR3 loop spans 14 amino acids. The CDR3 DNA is TGTGCCAGCAGCCTCGGACAGAACACCGGGGAGCTGTTTTTT. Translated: CASSLGQNTGELFF.

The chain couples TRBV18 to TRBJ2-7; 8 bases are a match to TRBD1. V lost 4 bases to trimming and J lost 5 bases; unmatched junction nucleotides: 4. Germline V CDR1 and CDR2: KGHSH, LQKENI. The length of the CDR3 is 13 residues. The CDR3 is CASSRLDRDEQYF. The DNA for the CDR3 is TGTGCCAGCTCACGACTGGACAGGGACGAGCAGTACTTC.

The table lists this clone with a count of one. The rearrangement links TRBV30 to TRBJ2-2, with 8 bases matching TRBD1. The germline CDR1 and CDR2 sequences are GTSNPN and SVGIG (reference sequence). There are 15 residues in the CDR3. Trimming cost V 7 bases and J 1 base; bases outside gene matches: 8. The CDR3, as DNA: TGTGCCTTACTCGACGGGACAGGGAACACCGGGGAGCTGTTTTTT. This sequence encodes CALLDGTGNTGELFF.

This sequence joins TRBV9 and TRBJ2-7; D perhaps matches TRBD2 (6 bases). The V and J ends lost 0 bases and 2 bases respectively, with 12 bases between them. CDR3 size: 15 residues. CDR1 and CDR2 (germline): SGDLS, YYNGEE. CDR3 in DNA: TGTGCCAGCAGCGTAGTCGGGGGAAAACCCTACGAGCAGTACTTC. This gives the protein CASSVVGGKPYEQYF.

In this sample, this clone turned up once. The DNA of the CDR3 is TGTGCCATCAGTGAATCCGAACAGGTACACGAGCAGTACTTC. Protein product: CAISESEQVHEQYF. The V call is TRBV10-3, the J call TRBJ2-7; D perhaps matches TRBD1 (5 bases). The V gene lost 3 bases and the J gene lost 5 bases, with 14 bases spanning the gap. The CDR3 has 14 amino acids. CDR1 ENHRY and CDR2 SYGVKD come from the germline V gene.

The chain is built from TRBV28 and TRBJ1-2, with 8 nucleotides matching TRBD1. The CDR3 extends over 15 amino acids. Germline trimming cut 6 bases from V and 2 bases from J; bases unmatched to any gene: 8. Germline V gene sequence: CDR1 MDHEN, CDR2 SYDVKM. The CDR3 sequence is CASRTAGQGNYGYTF. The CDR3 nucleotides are TGTGCCAGCAGAACTGCCGGACAGGGAAACTATGGCTACACCTTC.

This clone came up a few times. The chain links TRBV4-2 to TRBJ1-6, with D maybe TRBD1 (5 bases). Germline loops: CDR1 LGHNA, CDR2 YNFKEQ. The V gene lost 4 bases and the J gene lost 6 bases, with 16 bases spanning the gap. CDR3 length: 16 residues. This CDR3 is CASSRARSQGNSPLHF. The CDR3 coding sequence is TGTGCCAGCAGCCGGGCGAGGTCCCAGGGTAATTCACCCCTCCACTTT.

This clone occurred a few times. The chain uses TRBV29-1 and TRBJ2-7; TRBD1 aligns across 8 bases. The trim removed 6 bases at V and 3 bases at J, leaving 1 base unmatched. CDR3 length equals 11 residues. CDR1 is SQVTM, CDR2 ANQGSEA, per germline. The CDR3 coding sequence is TGCAGCGTAACAGGGGGCTACGAGCAGTACTTC. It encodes CSVTGGYEQYF.

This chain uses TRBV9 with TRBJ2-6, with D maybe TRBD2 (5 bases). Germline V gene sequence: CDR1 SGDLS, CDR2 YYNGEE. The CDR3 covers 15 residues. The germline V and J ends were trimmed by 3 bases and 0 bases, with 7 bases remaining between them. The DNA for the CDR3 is TGTGCCAGCAGCGCCGGGGACTCTGGGGCCAACGTCCTGACTTTC. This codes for CASSAGDSGANVLTF.

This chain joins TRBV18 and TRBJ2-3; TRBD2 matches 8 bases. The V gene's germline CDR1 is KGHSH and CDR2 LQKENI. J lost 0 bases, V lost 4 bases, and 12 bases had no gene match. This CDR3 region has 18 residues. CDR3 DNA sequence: TGTGCCAGCTCACGGACCTCGTACGGGGGGGCTAGCACAGATACGCAGTATTTT. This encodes CASSRTSYGGASTDTQYF.

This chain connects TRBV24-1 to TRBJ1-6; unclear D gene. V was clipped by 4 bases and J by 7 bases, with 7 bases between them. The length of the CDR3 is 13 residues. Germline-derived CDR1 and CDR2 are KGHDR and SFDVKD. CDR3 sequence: CATSEQANSPLHF. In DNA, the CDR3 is TGTGCCACCAGTGAGCAGGCGAATTCACCCCTCCACTTT.

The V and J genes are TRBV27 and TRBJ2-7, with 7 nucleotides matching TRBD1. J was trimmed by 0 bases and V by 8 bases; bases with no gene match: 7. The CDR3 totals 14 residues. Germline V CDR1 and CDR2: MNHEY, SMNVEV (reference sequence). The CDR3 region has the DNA TGTGCCAGCGGTGACAGGGACGTCTCCTACGAGCAGTACTTC. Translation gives CASGDRDVSYEQYF.

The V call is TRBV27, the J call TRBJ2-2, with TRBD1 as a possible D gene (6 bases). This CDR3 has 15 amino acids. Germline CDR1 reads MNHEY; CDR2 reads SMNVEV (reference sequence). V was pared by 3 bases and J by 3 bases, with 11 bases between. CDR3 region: CASSFQGSYTGELFF. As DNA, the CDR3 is TGTGCCAGCAGTTTCCAGGGGTCCTACACCGGGGAGCTGTTTTTT.

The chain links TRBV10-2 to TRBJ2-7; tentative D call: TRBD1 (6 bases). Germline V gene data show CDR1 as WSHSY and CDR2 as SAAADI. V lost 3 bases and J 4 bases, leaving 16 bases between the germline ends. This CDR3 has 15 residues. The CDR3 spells CASSDIRGSVYEQYF. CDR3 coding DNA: TGCGCCAGCAGTGATATTAGGGGGTCAGTTTACGAGCAGTACTTC.

The CDR3 sequence: CASSFSGDGGSNQPQHF. Here the CDR3 DNA reads TGTGCCAGCAGTTTCTCGGGGGATGGGGGAAGCAATCAGCCCCAGCATTTT. The genes are TRBV28 and TRBJ1-5; possibly TRBD1 for D (5 bases). Germline CDR1 is MDHEN and CDR2 is SYDVKM. Trimming took off 3 bases at V and 1 base at J, with 16 bases between the two ends. The CDR3 runs to 17 residues.

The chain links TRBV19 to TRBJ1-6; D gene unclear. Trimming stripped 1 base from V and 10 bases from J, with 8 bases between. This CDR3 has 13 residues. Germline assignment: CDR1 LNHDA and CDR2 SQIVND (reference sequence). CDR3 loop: CASSIGNSSPLHF. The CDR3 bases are TGTGCCAGTAGTATAGGGAACAGCTCACCCCTCCACTTT.

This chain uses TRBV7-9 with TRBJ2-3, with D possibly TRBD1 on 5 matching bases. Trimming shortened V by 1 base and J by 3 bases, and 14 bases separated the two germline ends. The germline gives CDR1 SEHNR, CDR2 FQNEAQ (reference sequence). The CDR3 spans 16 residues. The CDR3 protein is CASSLGLTELTDTQYF. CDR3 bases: TGTGCCAGCAGCTTAGGGCTGACAGAACTAACAGATACGCAGTATTTT.

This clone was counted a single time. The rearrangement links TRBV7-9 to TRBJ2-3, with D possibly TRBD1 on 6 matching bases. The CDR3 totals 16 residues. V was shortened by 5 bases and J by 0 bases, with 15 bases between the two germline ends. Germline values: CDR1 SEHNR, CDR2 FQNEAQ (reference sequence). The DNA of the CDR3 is TGTGCCAGCAGCGGTCTTTTTGGGGGCAGCACAGATACGCAGTATTTT. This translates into CASSGLFGGSTDTQYF.

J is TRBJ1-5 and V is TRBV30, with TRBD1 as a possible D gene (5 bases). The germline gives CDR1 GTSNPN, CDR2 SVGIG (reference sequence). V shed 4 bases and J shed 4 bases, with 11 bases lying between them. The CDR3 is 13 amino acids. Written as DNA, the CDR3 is TGTGCCTGGAATGGACAAGTTAATCAGCCCCAGCATTTT. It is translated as CAWNGQVNQPQHF.